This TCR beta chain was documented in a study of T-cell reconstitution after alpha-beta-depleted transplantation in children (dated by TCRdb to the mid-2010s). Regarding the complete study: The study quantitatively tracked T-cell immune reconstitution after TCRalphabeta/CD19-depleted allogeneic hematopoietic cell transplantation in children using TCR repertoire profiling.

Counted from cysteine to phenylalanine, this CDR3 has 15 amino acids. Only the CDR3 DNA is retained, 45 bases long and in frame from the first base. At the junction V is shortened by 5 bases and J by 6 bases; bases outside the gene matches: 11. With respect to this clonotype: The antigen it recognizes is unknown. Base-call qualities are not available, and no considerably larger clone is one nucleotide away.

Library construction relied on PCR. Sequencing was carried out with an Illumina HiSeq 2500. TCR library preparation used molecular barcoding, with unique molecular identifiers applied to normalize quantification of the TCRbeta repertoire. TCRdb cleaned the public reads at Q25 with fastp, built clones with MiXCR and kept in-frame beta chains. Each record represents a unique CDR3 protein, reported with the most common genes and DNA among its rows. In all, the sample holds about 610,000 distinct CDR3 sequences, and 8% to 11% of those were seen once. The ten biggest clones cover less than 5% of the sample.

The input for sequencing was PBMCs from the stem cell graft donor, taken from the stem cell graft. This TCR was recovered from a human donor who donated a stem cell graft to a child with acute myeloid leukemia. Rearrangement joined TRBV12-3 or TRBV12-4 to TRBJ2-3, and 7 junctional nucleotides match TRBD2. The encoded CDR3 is CASSPLGGGADTQYF. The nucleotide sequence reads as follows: TGTGCCAGCAGTCCCTTGGGGGGAGGGGCCGATACGCAGTATTTT.